The next 26 T cell receptor beta chains were all read from a single sample in a study of beta chain features in type 1 diabetes. The whole isolated RNA underwent reverse transcription, so sequencing captured expressed TCRB transcripts. Sequencing was performed with immunoSEQ multiplex PCR; in TCRdb, only in-frame clones are kept and a portion is missing. This table holds around 600,000 clones, 9.5% to 15% found once. These TCRs' antigens remain unknown. General study points: Moderate yet significant TCRB CDR3 shortening was seen in Type 1 diabetes patients in all four CD4+ subsets.

The sample taken for sequencing was naive CD4+ T cells from blood. The receptors here all came from a man aged 30 to 45 with type 1 diabetes.

This chain connects TRBV4-1 to TRBJ1-5; D is ambiguous. The CDR3 consists of 14 residues. The germline V gene encodes CDR1 MGHRA and CDR2 YSYEKL. V was cut by 1 base and J by 5 bases, with 9 bases left in between. The CDR3 DNA is TGCGCCAGCAGCCAAGGGCAGTTCGATCAGCCCCAGCATTTT. Amino acids: CASSQGQFDQPQHF.

This clone was detected a few times. V gene TRBV6-6 combines with J gene TRBJ2-5, with D tentatively TRBD2 (7 bases). This CDR3 spans 15 amino acids. CDR1 is MNHNY and CDR2 is SVGAGI in the germline V gene (reference sequence). Deletions cut 6 bases from V and 4 bases from J, with 18 bases between. Here the CDR3 reads CASSLGGVLGETQYF. CDR3 nucleotide sequence: TGTGCCAGCAGCCTAGGGGGGGTGCTCGGAGAGACCCAGTACTTC.

The gene calls are TRBV4-2 and TRBJ2-3; TRBD1 aligns across 9 bases. This CDR3 comprises 15 residues. The V gene end was trimmed by 4 bases and the J gene end by 2 bases; junction bases not matched to a gene: 4. The V gene's germline CDR1 is LGHNA and CDR2 YNFKEQ. CDR3 in amino acids: CASSRDRGYTDTQYF. CDR3 DNA sequence: TGTGCCAGCAGCCGCGACAGGGGGTACACAGATACGCAGTATTTT.

With respect to this clone: Other DNA sequences in this sample translate to the same CDR3. Here the CDR3 reads CASSPVGQNSGNTIYF. CDR3 coding DNA: TGTGCCAGCTCACCCGTCGGGCAGAACTCTGGAAACACCATATATTTT. The genes are TRBV18 and TRBJ1-3; no definite D call. Trimming stripped 3 bases from V and 0 bases from J, with 12 bases between. Germline V gives CDR1 KGHSH, CDR2 LQKENI. The CDR3 runs 16 residues.

The table lists this clone with a few counts. CDR3 sequence (DNA): TGCACCAGCAGCCAAGATGGAGGGGGTAGCAATCAGCCCCAGCATTTT. Protein: CTSSQDGGGSNQPQHF. The chain combines TRBV1 with TRBJ1-5. TRBV1 constitutes a pseudogene. The CDR3 runs to 16 residues.

The chain links TRBV10-3 to TRBJ1-3; 8 positions match TRBD1. Germline assignment: CDR1 ENHRY and CDR2 SYGVKD. The CDR3 covers 15 residues. The V segment lost 7 bases and the J segment 1 base; nucleotides outside the gene matches: 6. The CDR3 bases are TGTGCCATCACCGCAGGGGGCGATTCTGGAAACACCATATATTTT. Encoded protein: CAITAGGDSGNTIYF.

The rearrangement links TRBV25-1 to TRBJ2-1; 8 bases line up with TRBD2. The CDR3 covers 15 residues. J was trimmed by 2 bases and V by 5 bases; bases with no gene match: 5. Germline V gives CDR1 MGHDK, CDR2 SYGVNS. CDR3 DNA: TGTGCCAGCAGTTTGGCGGGGGGACCCTACAATGAGCAGTTCTTC. Translating gives CASSLAGGPYNEQFF.

A few counts support this clone. This chain joins TRBV7-2 and TRBJ2-1; no reliable D call. The CDR3 loop spans 15 amino acids. V was shortened by 3 bases and J by 6 bases, with 15 bases between the two germline ends. The germline V gene encodes CDR1 SGHTA and CDR2 FQGNSA. In DNA form, the CDR3 reads TGTGCCAGCAGCTTCTGGACCCTAGAAAGCAATGAGCAGTTCTTC. It specifies CASSFWTLESNEQFF. Using reference TRBV7-2 and TRBJ2-1 for the parts outside the CDR3, the full variable domain is GAGVSQSPSNKVTEKGKDVELRCDPISGHTALYWYRQSLGQGLEFLIYFQGNSAPDKSGLPSDRFSAERTGGSVSTLTIQRTQQEDSAVYLCASSFWTLESNEQFFGPGTRLTVL.

This chain links TRBV5-1 with TRBJ1-5, with 7 bases identical to TRBD1. The CDR3 covers 14 residues. The V and J ends lost 4 bases and 2 bases, in that order; junction bases with no gene match: 3. Germline V gives CDR1 SGHRS, CDR2 YFSETQ. CDR3 DNA sequence: TGCGCCAGCAGCACGGGGACAGGCAATCAGCCCCAGCATTTT. This sequence encodes CASSTGTGNQPQHF.

CDR3 DNA sequence: TGTGCCAGTACGCTCCCAACAGGGGCTGAAGCTTTCTTT. Residues: CASTLPTGAEAFF. This rearrangement joins TRBV4-2 to TRBJ1-1, with 7 nucleotides matching TRBD1. V shed 9 bases, J shed 6 bases, and the junction held 10 bases outside the gene matches. Germline lookup yields CDR1 LGHNA and CDR2 YNFKEQ. The CDR3 covers 13 residues.

A few counts support this clone. This chain uses TRBV7-2 with TRBJ2-3, with TRBD2 identical over 14 bases. Germline-derived CDR1 and CDR2 are SGHTA and FQGNSA. This CDR3 is 15 amino acids long. With 7 bases clipped from V and 3 bases from J, the junction kept 3 bases outside the gene matches. Written as DNA, the CDR3 is TGTGCCAGCACCGGACTAGCGGGGGGAACAGATACGCAGTATTTT. Protein product: CASTGLAGGTDTQYF.

The chain couples TRBV10-1 to TRBJ2-2; 9 bases map to TRBD2. The CDR3 is made up of 15 amino acids. V dropped 5 bases and J dropped 3; count of bases not matched to a gene: 4. In germline, CDR1 is WNHNN, CDR2 SYGVQD (reference sequence). CDR3 loop: CASSLVAGDTGELFF. The CDR3 DNA reads TGCGCCAGCAGTTTGGTAGCGGGGGACACCGGGGAGCTGTTTTTT.

The genes are TRBV30 and TRBJ2-5; D not certain. Germline V gene data show CDR1 as GTSNPN and CDR2 as SVGIG (reference sequence). The CDR3 runs 17 residues. Trimming removed 1 base at V and 1 base at J, with 19 bases between. The CDR3 DNA reads TGTGCCTGGAGTGATGTGTCAGGCACGTGGACCCAAGAGACCCAGTACTTC. Its protein is CAWSDVSGTWTQETQYF.

This clone has only a few counts. This chain connects TRBV28 to TRBJ2-1; weak D call: TRBD1 (5 bases). This CDR3 spans 13 amino acids. CDR1 is MDHEN, CDR2 SYDVKM, per germline. Trimming removed 4 bases from V and 9 bases from J, with 13 bases in between. The CDR3 protein is CASSSRGSPEQFF. The CDR3 coding sequence is TGTGCCAGCAGTTCAAGGGGTAGCCCTGAGCAGTTCTTC.

The rearrangement links TRBV4-3 to TRBJ1-6; possible D gene TRBD1, 5 bases. The length of the CDR3 is 19 residues. The V and J ends lost 2 bases and 5 bases respectively, with 22 bases between them. Germline loops: CDR1 LGHNA, CDR2 YSLEER. CDR3 sequence reads: CASSQRGVGRAPHNSPLHF. In nucleotides, the CDR3 is TGCGCCAGCAGCCAAAGAGGGGTAGGAAGGGCACCCCATAATTCACCCCTCCACTTT.

The rearrangement links TRBV7-9 to TRBJ2-6; no clear D. The CDR3 sequence is 14 residues long. V dropped 5 bases and J dropped 1 base, with 6 bases sitting between them. In germline, CDR1 is SEHNR, CDR2 FQNEAQ (reference sequence). In nucleotides, the CDR3 is TGTGCCAGCAGCGACCGGTCTGGGGCCAACGTCCTGACTTTC. It encodes CASSDRSGANVLTF. The complete variable domain, with remaining parts taken from reference TRBV7-9 and TRBJ2-6, reads DTGVSQNPRHKITKRGQNVTFRCDPISEHNRLYWYRQTLGQGPEFLTYFQNEAQLEKSRLLSDRFSAERPKGSFSTLEIQRTEQGDSAMYLCASSDRSGANVLTFGAGSRLTVL.

The chain carries TRBV4-3 and TRBJ2-5; D could derive from TRBD1 or TRBD2 (5 bases each). CDR1 is LGHNA and CDR2 is YSLEER in the germline V gene. The CDR3 extends over 15 amino acids. V gave up 3 bases and J gave up 2 bases, with 13 bases separating them. CDR3 protein: CASSQGRSRQETQYF. The CDR3 DNA reads TGCGCCAGCAGCCAGGGACGTTCGAGACAAGAGACCCAGTACTTC.

The chain combines TRBV14 with TRBJ1-2; TRBD1 agrees at 8 bases. The V and J ends lost 4 bases and 4 bases, in that order; junction bases with no gene match: 5. The CDR3 loop spans 14 amino acids. CDR1 SGHDN and CDR2 FVKESK come from the germline V gene. This CDR3 is CASSLRTGPYGYTF. The CDR3 nucleotides read TGTGCCAGCAGCCTAAGGACAGGGCCCTATGGCTACACCTTC.

The chain uses TRBV14 and TRBJ2-2, with D unclear. The germline gives CDR1 SGHDN, CDR2 FVKESK. The V end was cut by 2 bases, the J end by 7 bases, with 5 bases between. This CDR3 has 12 amino acids. This CDR3 reads CASSQRIGELFF. CDR3 bases: TGTGCCAGCAGCCAACGGATCGGGGAGCTGTTTTTT.

This clone was seen a few times. V usage is TRBV30 and J usage is TRBJ2-7, with D hard to call. The CDR3 covers 12 residues. Trimming shortened V by 4 bases and J by 2 bases, and 9 bases separated the two germline ends. The V gene's germline CDR1 is GTSNPN and CDR2 SVGIG (reference sequence). This chain's CDR3 is CAWTGPTYEQYF. The CDR3 nucleotides are TGTGCCTGGACTGGACCTACCTACGAGCAGTACTTC.

The chain has TRBV5-5 and TRBJ1-1; D call uncertain. The CDR3 runs 15 residues. The germline CDR1 and CDR2 sequences are SGHKS and YYEKEE (reference sequence). V lost 4 bases and J 0 bases, leaving 13 bases between the germline ends. CDR3 protein: CASSRRLQMNTEAFF. The CDR3 DNA reads TGTGCCAGCAGCCGAAGGTTACAGATGAACACTGAAGCTTTCTTT.

This rearrangement joins TRBV6-5 to TRBJ2-3; perhaps TRBD2 as D (5 bases). Per the germline V gene, CDR1 is MNHEY and CDR2 is SVGAGI. Trimming left V 6 bases short and J 2 bases short, with 6 bases between. This CDR3 contains 12 residues. Written as DNA, the CDR3 is TGTGCCAGCAGCGGGGACACAGATACGCAGTATTTT. Protein: CASSGDTDTQYF.

This clone was seen a single time. The chain combines TRBV2 with TRBJ1-4; a possible D gene is TRBD1 (5 bases). The CDR3 is 16 residues long. CDR1 SNHLY and CDR2 FYNNEI come from the germline V gene. V lost 6 bases and J 0 bases, leaving 14 bases between the germline ends. The CDR3 DNA reads as TGTGCCAGCAGACCACGACAGCATGCAACTAATGAAAAACTGTTTTTT. Translation: CASRPRQHATNEKLFF.

This chain links TRBV29-1 with TRBJ1-2; D not resolved. The V end was cut by 6 bases, the J end by 2 bases, with 13 bases between. This CDR3 region has 13 residues. CDR1 and CDR2 (germline): SQVTM, ANQGSEA. CDR3 DNA: TGCAGCGTAGCCGGTGTGGAAAACTATGGCTACACCTTC. Encoded protein: CSVAGVENYGYTF.

This clone appeared a few times. V is TRBV10-3 and J is TRBJ2-2; D is uncertain. The germline gives CDR1 ENHRY, CDR2 SYGVKD. Trimming removed 3 bases at V and 6 bases at J, with 8 bases between. The CDR3 is 13 residues long. The CDR3 nucleotides are TGTGCCATCAGTGACTCCGTCTCCGGGGAGCTGTTTTTT. This codes for CAISDSVSGELFF.

This clone was recorded a few times. The chain recombines TRBV30 with TRBJ1-3; D is uncertain. Germline V gene sequence: CDR1 GTSNPN, CDR2 SVGIG (reference sequence). The germline V and J ends were trimmed by 0 bases and 0 bases, with 12 bases remaining between them. This CDR3 spans 16 amino acids. Here the CDR3 DNA reads TGTGCCTGGAGTGTGATGGGTGACTTCTCTGGAAACACCATATATTTT. Translating gives CAWSVMGDFSGNTIYF.